This TCR beta chain was found in a study of technical replicates of blood from a few donors (dated by TCRdb to about 2017). V ends up 0 bases short and J 5 bases short, with an unmatched junction base count of 9. For CDR1 and CDR2, the germline V gene lists SGDLS and YYNGEE. The CDR3 runs 16 residues from the cysteine to the phenylalanine. Solely the CDR3 DNA is kept, with 48 bases framed from the first base. The library was prepared using the immunoSEQ multiplex PCR assay. Drawn from immuneACCESS, this table holds only the in-frame rearrangements with V and J called that TCRdb kept. Clones are partly lost; checked studies trace under half to an unresolved V gene and leave the rest unexplained. In this sample the table shows 79,000 or so clones, 85% to 95% of which occur a single time. About 0.37% of the sample lies in the top ten. Notes on this clone: The clone's antigen remains unknown. Per-base quality was not reported, and no clone a single base away is much larger than it.

This receptor was taken from a human donor in good health. The V and J genes are TRBV9 and TRBJ2-7; the junction holds 9 bases that match TRBD1. Sequences were obtained from T cells isolated from PBMCs. CDR3 region: CASSVALGTGRDEQYF. The DNA sequence is TGTGCCAGCAGCGTAGCTCTCGGGACAGGGAGGGACGAGCAGTACTTC.